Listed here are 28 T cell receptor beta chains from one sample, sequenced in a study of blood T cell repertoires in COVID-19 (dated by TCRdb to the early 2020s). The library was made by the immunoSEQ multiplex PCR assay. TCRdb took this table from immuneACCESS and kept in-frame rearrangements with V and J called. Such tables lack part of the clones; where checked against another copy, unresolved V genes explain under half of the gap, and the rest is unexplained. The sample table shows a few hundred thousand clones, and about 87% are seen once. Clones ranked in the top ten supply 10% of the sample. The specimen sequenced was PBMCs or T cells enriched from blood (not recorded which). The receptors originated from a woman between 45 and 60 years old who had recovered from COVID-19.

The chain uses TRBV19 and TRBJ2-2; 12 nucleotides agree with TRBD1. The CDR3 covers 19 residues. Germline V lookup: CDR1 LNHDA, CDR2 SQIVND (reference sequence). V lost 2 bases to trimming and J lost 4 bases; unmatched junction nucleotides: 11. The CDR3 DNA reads TGTGCCAGTAGTATACCGGGACAGGGGGCTATTTTTGGCACCGGGGAGCTGTTTTTT. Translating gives CASSIPGQGAIFGTGELFF.

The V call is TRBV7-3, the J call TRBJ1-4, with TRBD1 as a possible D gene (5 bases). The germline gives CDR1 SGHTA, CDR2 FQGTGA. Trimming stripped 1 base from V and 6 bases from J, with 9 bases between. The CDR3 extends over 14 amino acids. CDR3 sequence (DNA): TGTGCCAGCAGCTTAAGCGGGGGGGATGAAAAACTGTTTTTT. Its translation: CASSLSGGDEKLFF.

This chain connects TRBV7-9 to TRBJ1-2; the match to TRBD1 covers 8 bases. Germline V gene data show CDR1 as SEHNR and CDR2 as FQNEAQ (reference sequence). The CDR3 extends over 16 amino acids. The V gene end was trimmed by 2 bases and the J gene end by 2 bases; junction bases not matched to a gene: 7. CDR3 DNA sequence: TGTGCCAGCAGCTTATTCGGGACAGGACAGAACTATGGCTACACCTTC. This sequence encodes CASSLFGTGQNYGYTF.

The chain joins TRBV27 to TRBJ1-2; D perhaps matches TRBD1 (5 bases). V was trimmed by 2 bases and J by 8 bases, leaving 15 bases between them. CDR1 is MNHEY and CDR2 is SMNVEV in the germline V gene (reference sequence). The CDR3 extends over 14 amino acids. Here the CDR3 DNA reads TGTGCCAGCAGTTTACAGGGACGTGCGGGAGGCTACACCTTC. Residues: CASSLQGRAGGYTF.

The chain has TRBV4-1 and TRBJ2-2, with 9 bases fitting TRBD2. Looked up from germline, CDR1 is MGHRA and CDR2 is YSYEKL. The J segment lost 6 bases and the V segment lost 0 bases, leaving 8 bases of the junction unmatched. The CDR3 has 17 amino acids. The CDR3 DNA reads TGCGCCAGCAGCCAAGACCCCGGGGTAGCGGGGGCCGGGGAGCTGTTTTTT. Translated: CASSQDPGVAGAGELFF.

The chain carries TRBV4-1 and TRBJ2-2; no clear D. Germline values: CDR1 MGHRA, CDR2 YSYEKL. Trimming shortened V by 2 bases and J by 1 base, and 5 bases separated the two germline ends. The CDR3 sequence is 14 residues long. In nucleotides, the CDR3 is TGCGCCAGCAGCCAACAGGAGAACACCGGGGAGCTGTTTTTT. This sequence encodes CASSQQENTGELFF.

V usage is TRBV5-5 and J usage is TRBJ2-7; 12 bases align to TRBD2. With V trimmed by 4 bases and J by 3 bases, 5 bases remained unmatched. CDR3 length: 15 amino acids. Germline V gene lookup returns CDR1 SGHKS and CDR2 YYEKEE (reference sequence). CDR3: CASSLTSGGFYEQYF. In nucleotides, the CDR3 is TGTGCCAGCAGCCTGACTAGCGGGGGCTTCTACGAGCAGTACTTC. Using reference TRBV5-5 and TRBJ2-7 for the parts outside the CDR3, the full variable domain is DAGVTQSPTHLIKTRGQQVTLRCSPISGHKSVSWYQQVLGQGPQFIFQYYEKEERGRGNFPDRFSARQFPNYSSELNVNALLLGDSALYLCASSLTSGGFYEQYFGPGTRLTVT.

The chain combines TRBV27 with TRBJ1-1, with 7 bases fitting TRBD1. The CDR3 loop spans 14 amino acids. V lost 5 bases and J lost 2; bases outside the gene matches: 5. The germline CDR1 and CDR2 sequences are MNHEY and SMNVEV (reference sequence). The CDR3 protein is CASSTDRLNTEAFF. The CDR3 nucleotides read TGTGCCAGCAGTACGGACAGGTTAAACACTGAAGCTTTCTTT.

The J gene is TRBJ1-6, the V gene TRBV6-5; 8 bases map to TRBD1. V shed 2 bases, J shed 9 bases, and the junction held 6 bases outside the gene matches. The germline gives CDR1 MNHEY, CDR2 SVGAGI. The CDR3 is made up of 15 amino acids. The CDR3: CASSYGDRGGSPLHF. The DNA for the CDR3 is TGTGCCAGCAGTTACGGAGACAGGGGAGGTTCACCCCTCCACTTT.

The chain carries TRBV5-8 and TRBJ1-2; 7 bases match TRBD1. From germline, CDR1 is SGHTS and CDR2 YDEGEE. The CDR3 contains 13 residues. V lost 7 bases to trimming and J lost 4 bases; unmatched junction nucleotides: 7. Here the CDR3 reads CASSGQPFYGYTF. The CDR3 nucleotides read TGTGCCAGCTCGGGACAGCCTTTCTATGGCTACACCTTC.

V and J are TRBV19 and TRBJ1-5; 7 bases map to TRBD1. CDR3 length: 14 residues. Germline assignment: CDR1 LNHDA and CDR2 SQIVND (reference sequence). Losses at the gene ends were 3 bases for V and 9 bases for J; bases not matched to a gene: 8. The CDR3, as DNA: TGTGCCAGTAGTATTATGGACAGGAGATCGCCCCAGCATTTT. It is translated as CASSIMDRRSPQHF.

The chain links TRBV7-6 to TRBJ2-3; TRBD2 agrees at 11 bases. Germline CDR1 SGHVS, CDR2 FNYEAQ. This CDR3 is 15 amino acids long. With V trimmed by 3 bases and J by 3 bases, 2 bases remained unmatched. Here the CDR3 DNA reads TGTGCCAGCAGCTTCCCTAGCGGGGGGACAGATACGCAGTATTTT. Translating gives CASSFPSGGTDTQYF.

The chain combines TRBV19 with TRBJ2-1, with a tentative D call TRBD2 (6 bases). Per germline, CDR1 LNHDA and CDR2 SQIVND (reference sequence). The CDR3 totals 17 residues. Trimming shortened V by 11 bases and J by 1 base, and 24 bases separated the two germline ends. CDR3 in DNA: TGTGCCTCATCCAAAATCGGGGGTGCGGCATCCTACAATGAGCAGTTCTTC. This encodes CASSKIGGAASYNEQFF. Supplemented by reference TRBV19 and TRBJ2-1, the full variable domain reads DGGITQSPKYLFRKEGQNVTLSCEQNLNHDAMYWYRQDPGQGLRLIYYSQIVNDFQKGDIAEGYSVSREKKESFPLTVTSAQKNPTAFYLCASSKIGGAASYNEQFFGPGTRLTVL.

The CDR3 loop reads CASSLQGTQETQYF. For the CDR3, the DNA is TGTGCCAGTAGTTTACAGGGAACCCAAGAGACCCAGTACTTC. V gene TRBV19 combines with J gene TRBJ2-5; TRBD1 is a possible D gene (6 bases). Trimming shortened V by 5 bases and J by 1 base, and 11 bases separated the two germline ends. From germline, CDR1 is LNHDA and CDR2 SQIVND (reference sequence). This CDR3 comprises 14 residues.

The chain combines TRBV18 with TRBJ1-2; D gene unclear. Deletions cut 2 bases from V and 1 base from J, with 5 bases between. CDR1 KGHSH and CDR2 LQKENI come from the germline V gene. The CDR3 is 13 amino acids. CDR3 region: CASSPDNNYGYTF. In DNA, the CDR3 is TGTGCCAGCTCACCAGACAATAACTATGGCTACACCTTC.

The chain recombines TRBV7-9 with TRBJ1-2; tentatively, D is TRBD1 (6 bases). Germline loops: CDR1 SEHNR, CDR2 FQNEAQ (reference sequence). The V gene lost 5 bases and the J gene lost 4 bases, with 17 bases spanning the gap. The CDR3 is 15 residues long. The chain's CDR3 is CASSPARTDLYGYTF. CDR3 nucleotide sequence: TGTGCCAGCAGCCCGGCCCGGACAGATCTCTATGGCTACACCTTC.

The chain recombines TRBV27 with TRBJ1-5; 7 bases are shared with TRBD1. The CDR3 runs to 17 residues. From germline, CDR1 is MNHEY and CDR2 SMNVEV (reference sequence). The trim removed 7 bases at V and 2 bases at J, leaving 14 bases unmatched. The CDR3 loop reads CASTPLGRGDGNQPQHF. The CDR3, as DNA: TGTGCCAGCACTCCTCTGGGCAGGGGGGACGGCAATCAGCCCCAGCATTTT.

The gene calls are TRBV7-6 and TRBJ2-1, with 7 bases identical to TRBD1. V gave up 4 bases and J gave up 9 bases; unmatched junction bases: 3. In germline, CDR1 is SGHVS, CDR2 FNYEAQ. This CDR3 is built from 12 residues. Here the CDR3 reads CASSSKGAEQFF. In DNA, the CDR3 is TGTGCCAGCAGCTCGAAGGGGGCTGAGCAGTTCTTC.

The CDR3 region has the DNA TGTGCCAGCAGCTTGGGGGAGGCCAGCTTCTACGAGCAGTACTTC. Its protein is CASSLGEASFYEQYF. The genes are TRBV5-5 and TRBJ2-7; TRBD2 is a possible D gene (6 bases). Germline CDR1 reads SGHKS; CDR2 reads YYEKEE (reference sequence). CDR3 length: 15 amino acids. V lost 0 bases and J lost 3, with 13 bases in between.

Written as DNA, the CDR3 is TGTGCCAGCAGCTTACAGGGGAATACCGGGGAGCTGTTTTTT. Translation: CASSLQGNTGELFF. This chain uses TRBV7-3 with TRBJ2-2; tentatively, D is TRBD1 (6 bases). Germline values: CDR1 SGHTA, CDR2 FQGTGA. The length of the CDR3 is 14 residues. V shed 2 bases and J shed 5 bases, with 9 bases lying between them.

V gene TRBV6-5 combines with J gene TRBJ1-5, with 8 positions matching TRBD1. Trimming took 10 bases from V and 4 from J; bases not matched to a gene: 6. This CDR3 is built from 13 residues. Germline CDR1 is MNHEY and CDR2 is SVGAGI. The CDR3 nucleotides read TGTGCCACTATGGACAGGGTGAATCAGCCCCAGCATTTT. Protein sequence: CATMDRVNQPQHF.

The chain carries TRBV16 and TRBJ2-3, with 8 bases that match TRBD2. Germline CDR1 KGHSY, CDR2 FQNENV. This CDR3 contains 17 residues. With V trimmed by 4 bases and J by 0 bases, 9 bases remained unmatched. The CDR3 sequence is CASSRIGRASSTDTQYF. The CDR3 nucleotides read TGTGCCAGCAGCCGAATCGGGAGGGCTAGCAGCACAGATACGCAGTATTTT.

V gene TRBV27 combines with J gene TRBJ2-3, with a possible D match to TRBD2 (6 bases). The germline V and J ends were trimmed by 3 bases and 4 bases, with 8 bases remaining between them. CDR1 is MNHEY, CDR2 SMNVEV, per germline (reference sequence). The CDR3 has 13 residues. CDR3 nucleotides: TGTGCCAGCAGTTTTGGGGAGGCAGATACGCAGTATTTT. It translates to CASSFGEADTQYF.

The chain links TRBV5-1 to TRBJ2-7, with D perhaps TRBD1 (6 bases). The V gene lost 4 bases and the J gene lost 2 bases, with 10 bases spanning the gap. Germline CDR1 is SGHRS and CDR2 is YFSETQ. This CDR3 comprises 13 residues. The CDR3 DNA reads TGCGCCAGCAGCCGCGACAGGACCTACGAGCAGTACTTC. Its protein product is CASSRDRTYEQYF. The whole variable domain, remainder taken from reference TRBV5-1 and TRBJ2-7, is KAGVTQTPRYLIKTRGQQVTLSCSPISGHRSVSWYQQTPGQGLQFLFEYFSETQRNKGNFPGRFSGRQFSNSRSEMNVSTLELGDSALYLCASSRDRTYEQYFGPGTRLTVT.

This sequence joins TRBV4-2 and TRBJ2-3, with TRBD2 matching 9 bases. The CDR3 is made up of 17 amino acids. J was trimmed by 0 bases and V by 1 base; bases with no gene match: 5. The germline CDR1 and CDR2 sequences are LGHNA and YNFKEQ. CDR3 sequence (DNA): TGTGCCAGCAGCCAAGTAAGCGGGGGGCGTAGCACAGATACGCAGTATTTT. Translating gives CASSQVSGGRSTDTQYF.

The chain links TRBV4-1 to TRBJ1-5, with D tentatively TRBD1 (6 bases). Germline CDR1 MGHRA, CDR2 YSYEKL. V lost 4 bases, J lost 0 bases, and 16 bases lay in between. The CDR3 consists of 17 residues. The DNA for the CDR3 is TGCGCCAGCAGCCGCGAAATGGGGACAATTAGCAATCAGCCCCAGCATTTT. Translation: CASSREMGTISNQPQHF.

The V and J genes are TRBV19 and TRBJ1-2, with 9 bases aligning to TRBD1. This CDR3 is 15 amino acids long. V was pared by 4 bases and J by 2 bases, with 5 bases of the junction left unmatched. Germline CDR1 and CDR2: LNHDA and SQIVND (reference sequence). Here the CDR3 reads CASSNRDRVNYGYTF. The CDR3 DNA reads TGTGCCAGTAGTAACCGGGACAGGGTCAACTATGGCTACACCTTC.

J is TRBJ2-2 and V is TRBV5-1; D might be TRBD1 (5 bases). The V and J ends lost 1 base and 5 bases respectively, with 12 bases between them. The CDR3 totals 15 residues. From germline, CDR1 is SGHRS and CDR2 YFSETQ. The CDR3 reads CASSLSVQGTGELFF. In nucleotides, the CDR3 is TGCGCCAGCAGCTTGTCGGTCCAGGGAACCGGGGAGCTGTTTTTT.